The 22 T cell receptor beta chains below come from one sample, sequenced in a study of vaccination and CD4 T cells after COVID-19. Sequencing of DNA taken from cultured CD4+ T cells relied on the Oncomine TCR Beta short-read assay. TCRdb itself ran the PCR reads through MiXCR, one entry per CDR3 protein. The sample includes approximately 11,000 distinct CDR3 sequences, 40% to 60% of them seen just once. The treatment here: roughly ten-day PBMC culture with coronavirus spike peptide pools or control peptides (ViraFEST assay). For these TCRs, the target antigens are not known. Specimen: CD4+ T cells from blood, cultured in vitro. These receptors all stem from a human donor who had recovered from COVID-19.

The chain couples TRBV2 to TRBJ2-7, with 9 bases fitting TRBD1. The CDR3 sequence is 14 residues long. In germline, CDR1 is SNHLY, CDR2 FYNNEI. Losses at the gene ends were 4 bases for V and 5 bases for J; bases not matched to a gene: 6. CDR3 bases: TGTGCCAGCAGTGTCGACAGGGGGGGACACGAGCAGTACTTC. Encoded protein: CASSVDRGGHEQYF.

This sequence joins TRBV28 and TRBJ2-1; 8 nucleotides align to TRBD2. The CDR3 has 16 amino acids. Trimming at V came to 1 base and at J to 4 bases, leaving 6 bases not matched to a gene. Per the germline V gene, CDR1 is MDHEN and CDR2 is SYDVKM. The DNA of the CDR3 is TGTGCCAGCAGTTTATTTGGCGGGAGGATATACAATGAGCAGTTCTTC. It encodes CASSLFGGRIYNEQFF.

This clonotype was recorded a few times. The rearrangement joins TRBV25-1 to TRBJ1-1; possible D gene TRBD1, 5 bases. The V gene's germline CDR1 is MGHDK and CDR2 SYGVNS. Deletions cut 1 base from V and 1 base from J, with 7 bases between. The CDR3 has 14 amino acids. CDR3 protein: CASSEFGGNTEAFF. The DNA of the CDR3 is TGTGCCAGCAGTGAATTTGGGGGGAACACTGAAGCTTTCTTT.

This clonotype was seen a few times. The rearrangement links TRBV20-1 to TRBJ1-5; D uncertain. Trimming pared 7 bases from V and 2 bases from J, leaving 12 bases between. Germline V lookup: CDR1 DFQATT, CDR2 SNEGSKA (reference sequence). This CDR3 is 13 amino acids long. CDR3 protein: CSVPGSGNQPQHF. DNA for the CDR3: TGCAGTGTCCCGGGTAGCGGCAATCAGCCCCAGCATTTT.

By share, this clonotype ranks as large. V and J are TRBV30 and TRBJ2-7; D unresolved. Between the trimmed V and J ends, which lost 4 bases and 3 bases, there was a span of 13 bases. CDR1 and CDR2 from the germline V gene are GTSNPN and SVGIG (reference sequence). There are 13 residues in the CDR3. CDR3 sequence (DNA): TGTGCCTGGAATCAATTACAGAACTACGAGCAGTACTTC. Protein: CAWNQLQNYEQYF.

The chain employs TRBV7-2 and TRBJ1-2; tentative D call: TRBD1 (5 bases). CDR1 SGHTA and CDR2 FQGNSA come from the germline V gene. CDR3 size: 14 residues. V lost 0 bases and J lost 5, with 10 bases in between. The CDR3 coding sequence is TGTGCCAGCAGCTTAGCCGGGACCCGGTATGGCTACACCTTC. Translation gives CASSLAGTRYGYTF.

The table lists this clonotype with a few counts. The chain is built from TRBV5-4 and TRBJ2-3; 12 bases match TRBD2. The CDR3 has 17 amino acids. V lost 3 bases, J lost 0 bases, and 5 bases stayed unmatched. Looked up from germline, CDR1 is SGHNT and CDR2 is YYREEE (reference sequence). DNA of the CDR3: TGTGCCAGCAGCTCCCGACTAGCGGGGGCAAGCACAGATACGCAGTATTTT. Its translation: CASSSRLAGASTDTQYF.

J is TRBJ2-3 and V is TRBV15; maybe TRBD2 (5 bases). V lost 3 bases and J 2 bases, leaving 6 bases between the germline ends. In germline, CDR1 is LNHNV, CDR2 YYDKDF (reference sequence). This CDR3 has 13 amino acids. CDR3 in amino acids: CATSRGDTDTQYF. CDR3 nucleotide sequence: TGTGCCACCAGCAGGGGAGACACAGATACGCAGTATTTT.

The V gene is TRBV27, the J gene TRBJ1-2; 9 positions agree with TRBD1. After removal of 2 bases from V and 4 bases from J, the junction contained 2 bases not matched to a gene. CDR1 and CDR2 from the germline V gene are MNHEY and SMNVEV (reference sequence). The CDR3 spans 14 residues. The CDR3 DNA follows: TGTGCCAGCAGTTTAAAGGGACAGGGCTATGGCTACACCTTC. It translates to CASSLKGQGYGYTF.

The chain is built from TRBV18 and TRBJ1-6; possibly TRBD1 for D (5 bases). The CDR3 sequence is 15 residues long. The germline V and J ends were trimmed by 0 bases and 9 bases, with 12 bases remaining between them. The germline V gene encodes CDR1 KGHSH and CDR2 LQKENI. The CDR3 loop reads CASSPPGSGGSPLHF. The CDR3 bases are TGTGCCAGCTCACCACCAGGGTCCGGGGGTTCACCCCTCCACTTT.

This clonotype was counted between two and nine times. The rearrangement joins TRBV6-1 to TRBJ2-3; 7 bases agree with TRBD1. Unmatched junction bases numbered 8, after V lost 8 bases and J lost 6 bases. The CDR3 is made up of 13 amino acids. CDR1 is MNHNS, CDR2 SASEGT, per germline. The CDR3 is CASYRDSGDTQYF. Here the CDR3 DNA reads TGTGCCAGCTATAGGGACAGTGGGGATACGCAGTATTTT.

This clonotype was picked up one time. The chain recombines TRBV4-3 with TRBJ2-7, with D perhaps assigned TRBD1 or TRBD2 (6 bases each). CDR1 and CDR2 from the germline V gene are LGHNA and YSLEER. V shed 0 bases and J shed 7 bases, with 13 bases lying between them. The CDR3 has 14 amino acids. In nucleotides, the CDR3 is TGCGCCAGCAGCCAAGAAACGGGGGCAGGGGAGCAGTACTTC. Amino acids: CASSQETGAGEQYF.

The chain recombines TRBV3-1 with TRBJ2-5; the match to TRBD2 covers 7 bases. The CDR3 has 14 amino acids. Germline V lookup: CDR1 LGHDT, CDR2 YNNKEL (reference sequence). Losses at the gene ends were 1 base for V and 5 bases for J; bases not matched to a gene: 4. The CDR3 sequence: CASSQATSSETQYF. CDR3 DNA: TGTGCCAGCAGCCAAGCGACTAGCTCGGAGACCCAGTACTTC.

This clonotype has only one observation. The rearrangement joins TRBV6-1 to TRBJ1-5; D uncertain. The CDR3 has 14 amino acids. Between the trimmed V and J ends, which lost 5 bases and 2 bases, there was a span of 10 bases. Per the germline V gene, CDR1 is MNHNS and CDR2 is SASEGT. This CDR3 reads CASSLTHGNQPQHF. Here the CDR3 DNA reads TGTGCCAGCAGTCTAACTCACGGCAATCAGCCCCAGCATTTT.

This chain links TRBV4-1 with TRBJ2-1; tentatively, D is TRBD2 (5 bases). This CDR3 region has 15 residues. Germline lookup yields CDR1 MGHRA and CDR2 YSYEKL. Trimming stripped 0 bases from V and 7 bases from J, with 13 bases between. CDR3 sequence (DNA): TGCGCCAGCAGCCAAGATTTCACCGGAGGTAATGAGCAGTTCTTC. Its protein is CASSQDFTGGNEQFF.

This clonotype was observed a few times. The chain recombines TRBV6-1 with TRBJ2-5, with 11 bases matching TRBD1. The CDR3 contains 14 residues. V dropped 6 bases and J dropped 4; count of bases not matched to a gene: 4. CDR1 and CDR2 from the germline V gene are MNHNS and SASEGT. The CDR3 sequence is CASRDRGHRETQYF. The CDR3 DNA reads as TGTGCCAGCAGGGACAGGGGGCATCGAGAGACCCAGTACTTC.

This clonotype was observed a few times. This chain links TRBV19 with TRBJ2-2; D gene ambiguous. V was cut by 3 bases and J by 6 bases, with 11 bases left in between. Germline lookup yields CDR1 LNHDA and CDR2 SQIVND (reference sequence). This CDR3 is built from 14 residues. CDR3 nucleotides: TGTGCCAGTAGTATTCTAAGGTGGTCCGGGGAGCTGTTTTTT. This translates into CASSILRWSGELFF.

This clonotype turned up a few times. CDR3: CSARGNTEAFF. CDR3 DNA sequence: TGCAGTGCTAGGGGGAACACTGAAGCTTTCTTT. The chain is built from TRBV20-1 and TRBJ1-1; D gene ambiguous. The CDR3 extends over 11 amino acids. The V and J ends lost 3 bases and 1 base respectively, with 3 bases between them. Germline V gene data show CDR1 as DFQATT and CDR2 as SNEGSKA (reference sequence).

There are a few counts of this clonotype. The gene calls are TRBV7-2 and TRBJ1-2, with D unclear. V lost 1 base to trimming and J lost 6 bases, with 12 bases between them. CDR1 is SGHTA, CDR2 FQGNSA, per germline. This CDR3 comprises 14 residues. CDR3 residues: CASSLEVGINGYTF. The CDR3 DNA reads as TGTGCCAGCAGCTTAGAAGTAGGGATAAATGGCTACACCTTC.

This clonotype was counted a few times. The chain couples TRBV5-8 to TRBJ1-6; TRBD1 matches at 9 bases. V gave up 0 bases and J gave up 5 bases; unmatched junction bases: 0. This CDR3 is built from 15 residues. The germline V gene encodes CDR1 SGHTS and CDR2 YDEGEE. In DNA form, the CDR3 reads TGTGCCAGCAGCTTGGGGGACAGGGATAATTCACCCCTCCACTTT. Translating gives CASSLGDRDNSPLHF.

This clonotype was recorded a few times. CDR3 sequence: CASSPGGGAAEAFF. CDR3 DNA sequence: TGTGCCAGCAGTCCCGGCGGGGGCGCAGCTGAAGCTTTCTTT. This chain joins TRBV12-3 or TRBV12-4 and TRBJ1-1, with D possibly being TRBD1 (6 bases). The CDR3 is 14 amino acids. V was shortened by 5 bases and J by 6 bases, with 16 bases between the two germline ends.

This clonotype showed up just a few times. This rearrangement joins TRBV6-2 or TRBV6-3 to TRBJ1-5, with a weak D call TRBD1 (5 bases). V lost 0 bases to trimming and J lost 6 bases, with 15 bases between them. This CDR3 spans 16 amino acids. Germline assignment: CDR1 MNHEY and CDR2 SVGEGT. The CDR3 reads CASSYSRGTGGQPQHF. The CDR3 nucleotides are TGTGCCAGCAGTTACTCGCGAGGGACGGGAGGTCAGCCCCAGCATTTT.